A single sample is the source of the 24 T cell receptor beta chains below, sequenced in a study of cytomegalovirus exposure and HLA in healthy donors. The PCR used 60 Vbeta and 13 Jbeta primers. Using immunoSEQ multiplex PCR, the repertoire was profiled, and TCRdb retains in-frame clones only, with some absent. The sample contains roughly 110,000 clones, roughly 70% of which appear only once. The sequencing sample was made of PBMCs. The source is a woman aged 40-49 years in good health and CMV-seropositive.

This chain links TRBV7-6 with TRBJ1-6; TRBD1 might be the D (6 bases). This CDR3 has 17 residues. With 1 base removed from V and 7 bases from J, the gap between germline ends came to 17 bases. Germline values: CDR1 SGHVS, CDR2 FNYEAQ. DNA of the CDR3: TGTGCCAGCAGCTTAGAGGCCCCAGGGGTCGGGAATTCACCCCTCCACTTT. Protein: CASSLEAPGVGNSPLHF.

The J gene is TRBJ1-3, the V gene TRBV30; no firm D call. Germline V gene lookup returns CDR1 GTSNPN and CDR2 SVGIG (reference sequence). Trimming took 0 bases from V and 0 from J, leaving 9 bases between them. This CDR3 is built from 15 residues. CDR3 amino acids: CAWSVAGGSGNTIYF. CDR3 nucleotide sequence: TGTGCCTGGAGTGTAGCGGGCGGCTCTGGAAACACCATATATTTT. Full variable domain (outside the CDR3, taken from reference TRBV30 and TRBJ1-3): SQTIHQWPATLVQPVGSPLSLECTVEGTSNPNLYWYRQAAGRGLQLLFYSVGIGQISSEVPQNLSASRPQDRQFILSSKKLLLSDSGFYLCAWSVAGGSGNTIYFGEGSWLTVV.

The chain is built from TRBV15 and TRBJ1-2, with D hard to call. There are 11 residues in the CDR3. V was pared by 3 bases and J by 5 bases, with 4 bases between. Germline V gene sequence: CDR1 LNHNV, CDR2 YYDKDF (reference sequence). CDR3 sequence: CATSSNYGYTF. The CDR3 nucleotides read TGTGCCACCAGCAGTAATTATGGCTACACCTTC. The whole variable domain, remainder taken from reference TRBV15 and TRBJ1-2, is DAMVIQNPRYQVTQFGKPVTLSCSQTLNHNVMYWYQQKSSQAPKLLFHYYDKDFNNEADTPDNFQSRRPNTSFCFLDIRSPGLGDTAMYLCATSSNYGYTFGSGTRLTVV.

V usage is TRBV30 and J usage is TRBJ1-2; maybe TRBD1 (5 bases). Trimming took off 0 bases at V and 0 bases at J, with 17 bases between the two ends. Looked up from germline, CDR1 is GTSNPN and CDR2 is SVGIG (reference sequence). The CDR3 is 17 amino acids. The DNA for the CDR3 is TGTGCCTGGAGTGTACTGGGGCAGGCCGTAGCTAACTATGGCTACACCTTC. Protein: CAWSVLGQAVANYGYTF.

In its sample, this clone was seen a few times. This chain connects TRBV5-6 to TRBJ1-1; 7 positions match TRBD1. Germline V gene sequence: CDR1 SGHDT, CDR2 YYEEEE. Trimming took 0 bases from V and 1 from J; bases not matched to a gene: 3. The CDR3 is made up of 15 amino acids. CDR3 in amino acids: CASSLGGQRNTEAFF. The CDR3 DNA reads TGTGCCAGCAGCTTGGGGGGACAGAGGAACACTGAAGCTTTCTTT.

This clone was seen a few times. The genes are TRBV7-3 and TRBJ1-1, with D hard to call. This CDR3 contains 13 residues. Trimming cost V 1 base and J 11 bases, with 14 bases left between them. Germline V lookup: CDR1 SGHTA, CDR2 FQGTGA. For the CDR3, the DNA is TGTGCCAGCAGCTTAAATTCGGCGGGAAGGGCTTTCTTT. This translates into CASSLNSAGRAFF.

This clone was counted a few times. In DNA, the CDR3 is TGCGCCAGCAGCTTGTACAACATTTTTGAAGCTTTCTTT. As protein: CASSLYNIFEAFF. The V gene is TRBV5-1, the J gene TRBJ1-1; D not certain. The germline V gene encodes CDR1 SGHRS and CDR2 YFSETQ. Deletions cut 1 base from V and 7 bases from J, with 11 bases between. This CDR3 region has 13 residues.

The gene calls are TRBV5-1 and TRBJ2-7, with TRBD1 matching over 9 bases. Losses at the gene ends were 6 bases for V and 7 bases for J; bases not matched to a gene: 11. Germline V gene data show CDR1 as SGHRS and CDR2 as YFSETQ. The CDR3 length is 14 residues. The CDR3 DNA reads TGCGCCAGCACCCGAGGGACAGGGAAGGAAGAGCAGTACTTC. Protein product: CASTRGTGKEEQYF.

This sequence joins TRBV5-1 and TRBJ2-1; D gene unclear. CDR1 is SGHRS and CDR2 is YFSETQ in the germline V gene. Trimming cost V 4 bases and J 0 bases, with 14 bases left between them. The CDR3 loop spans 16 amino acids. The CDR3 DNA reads TGCGCCAGCAGCCCCCAACACAGAAGCTCCTACAATGAGCAGTTCTTC. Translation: CASSPQHRSSYNEQFF. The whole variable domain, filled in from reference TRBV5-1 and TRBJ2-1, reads KAGVTQTPRYLIKTRGQQVTLSCSPISGHRSVSWYQQTPGQGLQFLFEYFSETQRNKGNFPGRFSGRQFSNSRSEMNVSTLELGDSALYLCASSPQHRSSYNEQFFGPGTRLTVL.

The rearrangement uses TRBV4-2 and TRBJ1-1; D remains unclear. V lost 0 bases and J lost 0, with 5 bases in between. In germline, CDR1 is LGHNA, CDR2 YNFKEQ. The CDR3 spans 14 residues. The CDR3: CASSQELMNTEAFF. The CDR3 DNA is TGTGCCAGCAGCCAAGAACTGATGAACACTGAAGCTTTCTTT.

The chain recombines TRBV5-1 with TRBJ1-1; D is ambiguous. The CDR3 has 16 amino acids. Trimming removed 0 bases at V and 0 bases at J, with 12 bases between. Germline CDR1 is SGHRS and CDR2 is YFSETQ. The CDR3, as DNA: TGCGCCAGCAGCTTGGATGGCAACCCGCTGAACACTGAAGCTTTCTTT. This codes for CASSLDGNPLNTEAFF.

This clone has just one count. The DNA for the CDR3 is TGCAGCGTTGAAGTGATGGGCCACGAGACCACAGATACGCAGTATTTT. Translated: CSVEVMGHETTDTQYF. This chain uses TRBV29-1 with TRBJ2-3, with unresolved D. V was cut by 1 base and J by 2 bases, with 16 bases left in between. CDR1 is SQVTM and CDR2 is ANQGSEA in the germline V gene. The CDR3 has 16 amino acids.

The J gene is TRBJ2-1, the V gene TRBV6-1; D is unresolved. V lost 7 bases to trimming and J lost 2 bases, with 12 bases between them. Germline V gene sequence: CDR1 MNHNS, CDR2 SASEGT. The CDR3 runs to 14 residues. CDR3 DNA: TGTGCCAGCACCATGCTACCTACCTACAATGAGCAGTTCTTC. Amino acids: CASTMLPTYNEQFF.

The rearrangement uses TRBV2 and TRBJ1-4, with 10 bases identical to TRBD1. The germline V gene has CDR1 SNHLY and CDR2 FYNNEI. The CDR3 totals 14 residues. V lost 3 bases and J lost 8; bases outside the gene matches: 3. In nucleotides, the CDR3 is TGTGCCAGCAGTGAGTGGGACAGGGGAGAAAAACTGTTTTTT. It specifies CASSEWDRGEKLFF.

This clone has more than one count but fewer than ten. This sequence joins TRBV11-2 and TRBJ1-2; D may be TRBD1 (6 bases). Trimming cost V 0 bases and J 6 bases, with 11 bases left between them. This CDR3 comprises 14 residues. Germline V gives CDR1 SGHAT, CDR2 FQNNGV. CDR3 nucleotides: TGTGCCAGCAGCTTAGATCAAGGGGGGGATGGCTACACCTTC. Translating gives CASSLDQGGDGYTF.

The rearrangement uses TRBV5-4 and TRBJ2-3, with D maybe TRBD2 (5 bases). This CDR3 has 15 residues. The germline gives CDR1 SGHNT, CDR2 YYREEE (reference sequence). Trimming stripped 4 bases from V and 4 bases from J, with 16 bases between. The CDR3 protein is CASSQTAGASDTQYF. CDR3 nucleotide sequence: TGTGCCAGCAGCCAAACCGCGGGTGCCTCAGATACGCAGTATTTT.

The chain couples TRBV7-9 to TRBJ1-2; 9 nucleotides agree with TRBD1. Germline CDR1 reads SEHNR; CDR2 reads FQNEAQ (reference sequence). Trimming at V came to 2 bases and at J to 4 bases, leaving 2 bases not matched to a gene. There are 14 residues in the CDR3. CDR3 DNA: TGTGCCAGCAGCTTACAGGGACAGGGCTATGGCTACACCTTC. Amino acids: CASSLQGQGYGYTF. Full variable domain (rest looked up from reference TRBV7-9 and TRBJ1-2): DTGVSQNPRHKITKRGQNVTFRCDPISEHNRLYWYRQTLGQGPEFLTYFQNEAQLEKSRLLSDRFSAERPKGSFSTLEIQRTEQGDSAMYLCASSLQGQGYGYTFGSGTRLTVV.

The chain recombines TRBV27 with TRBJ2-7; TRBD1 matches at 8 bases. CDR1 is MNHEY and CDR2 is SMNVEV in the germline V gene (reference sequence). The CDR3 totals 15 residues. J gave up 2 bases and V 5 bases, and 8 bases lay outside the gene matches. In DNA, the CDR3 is TGTGCCAGCAGTCAGCCCGGGACAGGTACCTACGAGCAGTACTTC. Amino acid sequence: CASSQPGTGTYEQYF.

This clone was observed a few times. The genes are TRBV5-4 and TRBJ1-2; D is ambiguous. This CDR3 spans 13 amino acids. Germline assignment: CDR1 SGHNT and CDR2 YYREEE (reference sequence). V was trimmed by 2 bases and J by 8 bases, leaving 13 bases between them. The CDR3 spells CASSFQEFGGYTF. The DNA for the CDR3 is TGTGCCAGCAGCTTTCAAGAATTTGGCGGCTACACCTTC.

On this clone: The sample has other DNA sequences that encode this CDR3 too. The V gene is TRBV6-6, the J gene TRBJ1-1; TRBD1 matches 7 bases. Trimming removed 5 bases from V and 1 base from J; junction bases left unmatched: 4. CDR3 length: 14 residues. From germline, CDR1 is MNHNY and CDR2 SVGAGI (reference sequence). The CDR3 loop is CASSPDRENTEAFF. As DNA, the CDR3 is TGTGCCAGCAGTCCCGACAGGGAGAACACTGAAGCTTTCTTT.

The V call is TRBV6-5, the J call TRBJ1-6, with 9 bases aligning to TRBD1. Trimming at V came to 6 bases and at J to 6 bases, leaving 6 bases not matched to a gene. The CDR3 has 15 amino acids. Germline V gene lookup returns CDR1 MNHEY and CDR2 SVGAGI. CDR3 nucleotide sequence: TGTGCCAGCAGAAAAAGGACAGGGGCTAATTCACCCCTCCACTTT. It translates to CASRKRTGANSPLHF.

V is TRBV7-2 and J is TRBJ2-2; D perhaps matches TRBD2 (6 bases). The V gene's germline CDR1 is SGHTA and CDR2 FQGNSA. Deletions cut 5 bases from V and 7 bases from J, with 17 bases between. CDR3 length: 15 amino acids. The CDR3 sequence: CASSLEGRGIGELFF. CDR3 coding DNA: TGTGCCAGCAGCCTGGAAGGCCGCGGGATCGGGGAGCTGTTTTTT.

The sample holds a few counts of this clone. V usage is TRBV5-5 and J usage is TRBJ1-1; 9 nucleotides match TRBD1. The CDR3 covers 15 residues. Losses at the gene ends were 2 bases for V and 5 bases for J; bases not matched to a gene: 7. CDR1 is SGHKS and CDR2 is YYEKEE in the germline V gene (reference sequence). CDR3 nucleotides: TGTGCCAGCAGCTTAACAGGGGGCAGTAGGACTGAAGCTTTCTTT. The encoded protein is CASSLTGGSRTEAFF. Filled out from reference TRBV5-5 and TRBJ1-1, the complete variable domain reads DAGVTQSPTHLIKTRGQQVTLRCSPISGHKSVSWYQQVLGQGPQFIFQYYEKEERGRGNFPDRFSARQFPNYSSELNVNALLLGDSALYLCASSLTGGSRTEAFFGQGTRLTVV.

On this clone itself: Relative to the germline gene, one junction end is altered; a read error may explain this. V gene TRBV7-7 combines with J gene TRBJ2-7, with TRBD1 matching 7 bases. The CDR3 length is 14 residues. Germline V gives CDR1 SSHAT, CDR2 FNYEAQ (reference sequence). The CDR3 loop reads CASSPTGQSYEQYF. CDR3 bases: TGTGCTAGCAGCCCAACGGGACAGTCTTACGAGCAGTACTTC. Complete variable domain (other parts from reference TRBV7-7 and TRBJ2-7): GAGVSQSPRYKVTKRGQDVTLRCDPISSHATLYWYQQALGQGPEFLTYFNYEAQPDKSGLPSDRFSAERPEGSISTLTIQRTEQRDSAMYRCASSPTGQSYEQYFGPGTRLTVT.